Below, 29 T cell receptor beta chains from the same sample are listed, as sequenced in a study of cytomegalovirus exposure and HLA in healthy donors (dated by TCRdb to about 2017). Receptor amplification or capture employed the immunoSEQ multiplex PCR assay. The multiplex PCR relied on a mix of 60 forward primers for TCR Vbeta segments and 13 reverse primers for TCR Jbeta segments. In TCRdb, the immuneACCESS table is reduced to in-frame sequences with V and J assigned. These tables do not hold every clone; where another copy was compared, an unresolved V gene accounts for under half, and the others remain unexplained. The sample table lists nearly 110,000 clones, about 70% of them with a count of one. The ten largest make up under 8% of the sample. Specimen: PBMCs. The receptors come from a woman in her fifties or sixties in good health and CMV-seropositive.

V usage is TRBV18 and J usage is TRBJ1-6; D not certain. This CDR3 has 14 residues. Between the trimmed V and J ends, which lost 1 base and 6 bases, there was a span of 7 bases. The germline V gene has CDR1 KGHSH and CDR2 LQKENI. The CDR3 loop is CASSPLEVNSPLHF. The DNA of the CDR3 is TGTGCCAGCTCACCACTCGAGGTTAATTCACCCCTCCACTTT.

The chain has TRBV9 and TRBJ2-6; D possibly corresponds to TRBD2 (5 bases). The germline CDR1 and CDR2 sequences are SGDLS and YYNGEE. The CDR3 length is 16 residues. V lost 3 bases and J 0 bases, leaving 10 bases between the germline ends. The CDR3 DNA reads TGTGCCAGCAGCGCCGGACTGAACTCTGGGGCCAACGTCCTGACTTTC. This encodes CASSAGLNSGANVLTF. Full variable domain (missing parts from reference TRBV9 and TRBJ2-6): DSGVTQTPKHLITATGQRVTLRCSPRSGDLSVYWYQQSLDQGLQFLIQYYNGEERAKGNILERFSAQQFPDLHSELNLSSLELGDSALYFCASSAGLNSGANVLTFGAGSRLTVL.

The rearrangement links TRBV18 to TRBJ1-6, with D maybe TRBD1 (5 bases). CDR1 is KGHSH, CDR2 LQKENI, per germline. The CDR3 covers 15 residues. The V end lost 4 bases, the J end lost 7 bases, and 14 bases lay between the germline ends. CDR3 DNA sequence: TGTGCCAGCTCACGGGACGGGAGCCTCAATTCACCCCTCCACTTT. Encoded protein: CASSRDGSLNSPLHF.

V is TRBV7-2 and J is TRBJ1-2, with 7 bases identical to TRBD1. The CDR3 runs 15 residues. J lost 5 bases, V lost 6 bases, and 12 bases had no gene match. Germline lookup yields CDR1 SGHTA and CDR2 FQGNSA. This chain's CDR3 is CASSPRQGPPYGYTF. The CDR3 DNA sequence: TGTGCCAGCAGTCCCCGACAGGGCCCCCCGTATGGCTACACCTTC.

This clone came up once. V is TRBV7-9 and J is TRBJ2-7; 8 bases agree with TRBD1. Germline lookup yields CDR1 SEHNR and CDR2 FQNEAQ (reference sequence). Trimming removed 4 bases from V and 7 bases from J; junction bases left unmatched: 6. The CDR3 consists of 13 residues. CDR3 loop: CASSSTGVAEQYF. CDR3 nucleotide sequence: TGTGCCAGCAGCTCGACAGGGGTGGCGGAGCAGTACTTC.

This clone was seen a single time. The J gene is TRBJ2-1, the V gene TRBV4-2, with D perhaps TRBD1 (6 bases). Germline V lookup: CDR1 LGHNA, CDR2 YNFKEQ. Trimming pared 0 bases from V and 7 bases from J, leaving 10 bases between. The CDR3 spans 14 residues. Here the CDR3 DNA reads TGTGCCAGCAGCCAAGATAGGGGGAAAAATGAGCAGTTCTTC. Translation gives CASSQDRGKNEQFF.

This clone was counted a few times. This rearrangement joins TRBV5-1 to TRBJ2-7; D is perhaps TRBD1 (5 bases). Germline CDR1 SGHRS, CDR2 YFSETQ. This CDR3 has 14 residues. V lost 4 bases to trimming and J lost 3 bases, with 14 bases between them. CDR3 residues: CASSATGLFYEQYF. CDR3 nucleotides: TGCGCCAGCAGCGCAACAGGCTTATTCTACGAGCAGTACTTC. The variable domain in full, completed from reference TRBV5-1 and TRBJ2-7, reads KAGVTQTPRYLIKTRGQQVTLSCSPISGHRSVSWYQQTPGQGLQFLFEYFSETQRNKGNFPGRFSGRQFSNSRSEMNVSTLELGDSALYLCASSATGLFYEQYFGPGTRLTVT.

The chain recombines TRBV19 with TRBJ1-1, with a possible D match to TRBD1 (5 bases). Germline CDR1 reads LNHDA; CDR2 reads SQIVND (reference sequence). The CDR3 covers 14 residues. V shed 5 bases and J shed 2 bases, with 12 bases lying between them. The CDR3 DNA reads TGTGCCAGTAGTTACGGCAGGGAAAACACTGAAGCTTTCTTT. Amino acid sequence: CASSYGRENTEAFF.

This clone was seen a few times. The chain recombines TRBV28 with TRBJ1-5; D uncertain. The V gene's germline CDR1 is MDHEN and CDR2 SYDVKM. The CDR3 is 13 amino acids. V was pared by 5 bases and J by 3 bases, with 8 bases between. The CDR3 region is CASSRGDNQPQHF. The CDR3 DNA reads TGTGCCAGCAGTCGCGGAGACAATCAGCCCCAGCATTTT.

The CDR3 sequence: CASSEWTAYDTEAFF. The CDR3 DNA reads as TGCGCCAGCAGTGAGTGGACAGCCTATGACACTGAAGCTTTCTTT. The genes are TRBV10-2 and TRBJ1-1, with TRBD1 as a possible D gene (6 bases). This CDR3 contains 15 residues. V was cut by 1 base and J by 3 bases, with 12 bases left in between. The V gene's germline CDR1 is WSHSY and CDR2 SAAADI.

V gene TRBV23-1 combines with J gene TRBJ1-2, with TRBD1 matching 10 bases. TRBV23-1 is classed as an ORF, of uncertain function. The CDR3 extends over 13 amino acids. V was clipped by 11 bases and J by 0 bases; unmatched bases: 3. The CDR3 is CARDRGPNYGYTF. The CDR3 DNA is TGCGCCCGCGACAGGGGGCCTAACTATGGCTACACCTTC.

In its sample, this clone was seen once. The chain combines TRBV9 with TRBJ2-7; a possible D gene is TRBD1 (5 bases). This CDR3 spans 14 amino acids. Looked up from germline, CDR1 is SGDLS and CDR2 is YYNGEE. V was cut by 2 bases and J by 2 bases, with 11 bases left in between. CDR3 DNA: TGTGCCAGCAGCGTTCAGGGTGGGACCTACGAGCAGTACTTC. Translation gives CASSVQGGTYEQYF.

In its sample, this clone was seen a few times. The rearrangement joins TRBV9 to TRBJ2-7; D might be TRBD2 (6 bases). Germline values: CDR1 SGDLS, CDR2 YYNGEE. The CDR3 loop spans 13 amino acids. V gave up 4 bases and J gave up 6 bases, with 14 bases separating them. Here the CDR3 reads CASSPTSPGEQYF. The CDR3, as DNA: TGTGCCAGCAGCCCTACTAGCCCAGGCGAGCAGTACTTC.

The chain uses TRBV4-3 and TRBJ2-1; 8 bases map to TRBD2. The CDR3 has 16 amino acids. V shed 0 bases and J 6 bases; nucleotides not matched to a gene: 7. The germline V gene has CDR1 LGHNA and CDR2 YSLEER. As DNA, the CDR3 is TGCGCCAGCAGCCAAGAATCACGGGGGGGCTCCAATGAGCAGTTCTTC. Translating it yields CASSQESRGGSNEQFF.

In this sample, this clone turned up a few times. The rearrangement joins TRBV4-3 to TRBJ2-7, with 7 bases fitting TRBD1. Germline assignment: CDR1 LGHNA and CDR2 YSLEER. Trimming cost V 1 base and J 5 bases; bases outside gene matches: 5. The CDR3 is 14 residues long. CDR3 loop: CASSQGDRVNEQYF. The CDR3 nucleotides are TGCGCCAGCAGCCAAGGCGACAGGGTCAACGAGCAGTACTTC.

This chain connects TRBV9 to TRBJ1-1; D gene unclear. The V gene lost 3 bases and the J gene lost 1 base, with 10 bases spanning the gap. The germline V gene has CDR1 SGDLS and CDR2 YYNGEE. The CDR3 is 14 amino acids. Here the CDR3 DNA reads TGTGCCAGCAGCGCGCACTCAGGGAACACTGAAGCTTTCTTT. Amino acids: CASSAHSGNTEAFF.

The chain is built from TRBV5-1 and TRBJ2-5; TRBD1 aligns across 11 bases. Per the germline V gene, CDR1 is SGHRS and CDR2 is YFSETQ. V dropped 4 bases and J dropped 5; count of bases not matched to a gene: 10. This CDR3 spans 16 amino acids. This chain's CDR3 is CASSPIGQGAGETQYF. DNA of the CDR3: TGCGCCAGCAGCCCAATTGGACAGGGGGCAGGGGAGACCCAGTACTTC.

This clone is a singleton in its sample. The rearrangement joins TRBV7-2 to TRBJ1-3; weak D call: TRBD1 (5 bases). The ends were cut back, 5 bases at V and 8 bases at J, with 16 bases in the middle. CDR1 and CDR2 (germline): SGHTA, FQGNSA. The CDR3 length is 14 residues. CDR3 nucleotides: TGTGCCAGCAGCCCCCAGATCGGGGGGGACACCATATATTTT. Encoded protein: CASSPQIGGDTIYF.

The gene calls are TRBV19 and TRBJ2-3, with TRBD1 as a possible D gene (7 bases). This CDR3 region has 15 residues. From germline, CDR1 is LNHDA and CDR2 SQIVND (reference sequence). V lost 3 bases and J lost 4, with 14 bases in between. The CDR3 DNA reads as TGTGCCAGTAGTATTTCAGGGGGGCCGGCAGATACGCAGTATTTT. Protein sequence: CASSISGGPADTQYF.

The chain joins TRBV6-1 to TRBJ1-2, with D uncertain. The CDR3 is 15 residues long. V was trimmed by 2 bases and J by 0 bases, leaving 10 bases between them. CDR1 is MNHNS and CDR2 is SASEGT in the germline V gene. The CDR3: CASSEIAEANYGYTF. CDR3 sequence (DNA): TGTGCCAGCAGTGAAATAGCAGAGGCTAACTATGGCTACACCTTC.

The chain carries TRBV9 and TRBJ1-1; D is possibly TRBD1 (6 bases). Germline CDR1 reads SGDLS; CDR2 reads YYNGEE. The CDR3 is made up of 13 amino acids. V lost 0 bases to trimming and J lost 6 bases, with 9 bases between them. CDR3 amino acids: CASSVVQGPEAFF. CDR3 nucleotide sequence: TGTGCCAGCAGCGTAGTTCAGGGGCCTGAAGCTTTCTTT.

This clone turned up a few times. The junction departs from the called germline gene at one end, perhaps through a read error. The V and J genes are TRBV7-6 and TRBJ1-1; TRBD1 aligns across 7 bases. The CDR3 runs 12 residues. Germline V CDR1 and CDR2: SGHVS, FNYEAQ. Here the CDR3 DNA reads TGTGCCAGCAGCTTGAGACAGGGTGGGGAGATATTT. As protein: CASSLRQGGEIF.

This chain connects TRBV9 to TRBJ1-1, with 9 bases matching TRBD1. The junction had 9 bases not matched to a gene; V was cut back by 3 bases and J by 0 bases. This CDR3 has 17 residues. CDR1 is SGDLS, CDR2 YYNGEE, per germline. This chain's CDR3 is CASSAYTGTGMNTEAFF. CDR3 nucleotide sequence: TGTGCCAGCAGCGCCTATACCGGGACAGGGATGAACACTGAAGCTTTCTTT.

As to this clone: This same CDR3 is encoded by further DNA sequences in the sample. The V call is TRBV5-1, the J call TRBJ2-1, with TRBD1 matching 8 bases. There are 14 residues in the CDR3. V was clipped by 0 bases and J by 7 bases; unmatched bases: 3. Per the germline V gene, CDR1 is SGHRS and CDR2 is YFSETQ. The CDR3 DNA is TGCGCCAGCAGCTTGGGGACAGGGTATAATGAGCAGTTCTTC. It translates to CASSLGTGYNEQFF.

V usage is TRBV18 and J usage is TRBJ2-1; unclear D gene. There are 16 residues in the CDR3. V was clipped by 4 bases and J by 5 bases, with 18 bases between them. From germline, CDR1 is KGHSH and CDR2 LQKENI. The CDR3 nucleotides are TGTGCCAGCTCACTACCCGCTCGTTATCAGGACAATGAGCAGTTCTTC. Its protein is CASSLPARYQDNEQFF.

This sequence joins TRBV4-3 and TRBJ2-1; possibly TRBD2 for D (6 bases). Germline-derived CDR1 and CDR2 are LGHNA and YSLEER. The CDR3 sequence is 17 residues long. V gave up 0 bases and J gave up 0 bases, with 12 bases separating them. The CDR3 sequence: CASSQDTPGSSYNEQFF. The DNA for the CDR3 is TGCGCCAGCAGCCAAGACACCCCCGGGAGCTCCTACAATGAGCAGTTCTTC.

The rearrangement links TRBV10-3 to TRBJ1-1, with unresolved D. The CDR3 consists of 11 residues. Germline-derived CDR1 and CDR2 are ENHRY and SYGVKD. Between the trimmed V and J ends, which lost 3 bases and 6 bases, there was a span of 5 bases. DNA of the CDR3: TGTGCCATCAGTGATCTCGCTGAAGCTTTCTTT. This translates into CAISDLAEAFF.

The rearrangement links TRBV5-1 to TRBJ1-2; D may be TRBD1 (6 bases). Per germline, CDR1 SGHRS and CDR2 YFSETQ. Trimming removed 0 bases from V and 1 base from J, with 10 bases in between. The CDR3 runs 15 residues. In DNA, the CDR3 is TGCGCCAGCAGCTTGGAACAGGGTCGTAACTATGGCTACACCTTC. Residues: CASSLEQGRNYGYTF.

This clone has a handful of counts. The chain carries TRBV19 and TRBJ1-4; possible D gene TRBD1, 5 bases. The CDR3 sequence is 15 residues long. Germline loops: CDR1 LNHDA, CDR2 SQIVND (reference sequence). Trimming took off 3 bases at V and 6 bases at J, with 14 bases between the two ends. The CDR3 DNA is TGTGCCAGTAGTATTCGAGACAGTGAAGATGAAAAACTGTTTTTT. Its translation: CASSIRDSEDEKLFF.